What follows is one T cell receptor beta chain and its context. This record belongs to a study of blood T cell repertoires in COVID-19. Whole-study context: Specimens from acute and convalescent COVID-19 originated in the United States, Italy and Spain.

V lost 2 bases to trimming and J lost 0 bases; unmatched junction nucleotides: 5. The CDR3 covers 16 residues. The germline V gene encodes CDR1 GTSNPN and CDR2 SVGIG (reference sequence). Per the study methods: How many nucleated cells were present was estimated from reference gene primer amplification. Profiled with immunoSEQ multiplex PCR; TCRdb holds only in-frame clones, not every one. The V and J calls and clone size come from that table; D and trimming were worked out from the DNA. In the table there are just over 650,000 clones, just under 90% of which are singletons. J is TRBJ1-3 and V is TRBV30, with 9 bases that match TRBD1. The TCR comes from a woman aged 18-29 years with acute or convalescent COVID-19. The sample comprised peripheral blood. DNA of the CDR3: TGTGCCTGGAGTCCCGGGACAGGGATCTCTGGAAACACCATATATTTT. It translates to CAWSPGTGISGNTIYF. Full variable domain (remainder filled in from reference TRBV30 and TRBJ1-3): SQTIHQWPATLVQPVGSPLSLECTVEGTSNPNLYWYRQAAGRGLQLLFYSVGIGQISSEVPQNLSASRPQDRQFILSSKKLLLSDSGFYLCAWSPGTGISGNTIYFGEGSWLTVV.